This entry describes one TCR beta chain. Losses at the gene ends were 2 bases for V and 10 bases for J; bases not matched to a gene: 7. The CDR3 consists of 14 residues. Germline V gene data show CDR1 as SQVTM and CDR2 as ANQGSEA. This sample was taken from a study of blood T cell repertoires in COVID-19. Study-level information: PBMCs, B-cell-depleted T cells, or T cells provided the cDNA or gDNA that made up the material.

Clones were sequenced by immunoSEQ multiplex PCR, and TCRdb holds only the in-frame ones, with some missing. The table lists over 15,000 clones, 80% to 90% of them singletons. The gene calls are TRBV29-1 and TRBJ2-1; 11 nucleotides agree with TRBD2. The clonotype was recovered from a man between 65 and 85 years old in a cohort sampled during active COVID-19. Specimen: peripheral blood. CDR3 in amino acids: CSVEKRLAGGEQFF. The DNA for the CDR3 is TGCAGCGTTGAAAAGAGGCTAGCGGGAGGCGAGCAGTTCTTC.